One and the same sample provided the 26 T cell receptor beta chains below, sequenced in a study of cytomegalovirus exposure and HLA in healthy donors. 60 Vbeta and 13 Jbeta primers were used in PCR. The table came from immunoSEQ multiplex PCR; TCRdb's copy has only in-frame clones and leaves some out. The sample carries 250,000 to 350,000 clones, 80% recorded once. The sequenced material came from PBMCs. Receptor source: a girl aged 2-10 years in good health and CMV-seronegative.

CDR3 amino acids: CASSPLDRGGNEQFF. The CDR3 DNA follows: TGTGCCAGCAGCCCCCTGGACAGGGGTGGCAATGAGCAGTTCTTC. V gene TRBV7-9 combines with J gene TRBJ2-1, with 9 bases fitting TRBD1. CDR1 is SEHNR, CDR2 FQNEAQ, per germline (reference sequence). With V trimmed by 5 bases and J by 6 bases, 8 bases remained unmatched. This CDR3 comprises 15 residues.

The chain has TRBV7-9 and TRBJ2-2; TRBD1 might be the D (5 bases). V lost 4 bases to trimming and J lost 7 bases, with 10 bases between them. CDR3 size: 13 residues. Per germline, CDR1 SEHNR and CDR2 FQNEAQ (reference sequence). The CDR3 sequence: CASSSQGYGELFF. DNA for the CDR3: TGTGCCAGCAGCTCCCAGGGCTACGGGGAGCTGTTTTTT. Looking up the rest from reference TRBV7-9 and TRBJ2-2 gives the full variable domain: DTGVSQNPRHKITKRGQNVTFRCDPISEHNRLYWYRQTLGQGPEFLTYFQNEAQLEKSRLLSDRFSAERPKGSFSTLEIQRTEQGDSAMYLCASSSQGYGELFFGEGSRLTVL.

The genes are TRBV28 and TRBJ1-2; a possible D gene is TRBD1 (5 bases). CDR1 is MDHEN, CDR2 SYDVKM, per germline. The germline V and J ends were trimmed by 8 bases and 2 bases, with 12 bases remaining between them. This CDR3 has 13 amino acids. The CDR3 region is CASHSSGNYGYTF. CDR3 coding DNA: TGTGCCAGCCACTCATCAGGGAACTATGGCTACACCTTC.

This sequence joins TRBV7-6 and TRBJ2-7, with D tentatively TRBD1 (6 bases). V lost 4 bases to trimming and J lost 3 bases, with 13 bases between them. This CDR3 is 14 amino acids long. Germline V gives CDR1 SGHVS, CDR2 FNYEAQ. CDR3 DNA sequence: TGTGCCAGCAGCTCGACAGGTCCTTACTACGAGCAGTACTTC. It translates to CASSSTGPYYEQYF.

The chain joins TRBV28 to TRBJ1-4; the D gene is possibly TRBD1 (6 bases). Trimming pared 6 bases from V and 2 bases from J, leaving 16 bases between. This CDR3 has 16 amino acids. CDR1 MDHEN and CDR2 SYDVKM come from the germline V gene. CDR3 bases: TGTGCCAGCAGGGTCCCCGTTGGGGGCACTAATGAAAAACTGTTTTTT. Amino acids: CASRVPVGGTNEKLFF.

The chain links TRBV19 to TRBJ2-1; maybe TRBD2 (6 bases). CDR1 LNHDA and CDR2 SQIVND come from the germline V gene (reference sequence). Trimming pared 8 bases from V and 0 bases from J, leaving 14 bases between. This CDR3 is 15 amino acids long. CDR3 sequence (DNA): TGTGCCAGTGCGATGGGGGGAAGCTCCTACAATGAGCAGTTCTTC. Translated: CASAMGGSSYNEQFF.

This clone was recorded a few times. The J gene is TRBJ2-7, the V gene TRBV5-4; D gene unclear. This CDR3 has 13 residues. Trimming removed 0 bases from V and 2 bases from J, with 6 bases in between. From germline, CDR1 is SGHNT and CDR2 YYREEE (reference sequence). As DNA, the CDR3 is TGTGCCAGCAGCTTGGAGAGAGCCTACGAGCAGTACTTC. Amino acids: CASSLERAYEQYF.

V gene TRBV10-3 combines with J gene TRBJ2-3, with 10 bases matching TRBD1. This CDR3 is built from 20 residues. V gave up 3 bases and J gave up 0 bases; unmatched junction bases: 15. Germline V CDR1 and CDR2: ENHRY, SYGVKD. Written as DNA, the CDR3 is TGTGCCATCAGTGACCCCGGTGGGGGACAGGGGTTAACTAGCACAGATACGCAGTATTTT. Translated: CAISDPGGGQGLTSTDTQYF.

This clone was picked up a small number of times. The chain employs TRBV6-6 and TRBJ1-2; weak D call: TRBD1 (5 bases). Germline CDR1 is MNHNY and CDR2 is SVGAGI (reference sequence). CDR3 length equals 15 residues. With 0 bases removed from V and 6 bases from J, the gap between germline ends came to 14 bases. The CDR3, as DNA: TGTGCCAGCAGTTACTCGAGGGTCGGGGGAAATGGCTACACCTTC. This codes for CASSYSRVGGNGYTF.

The chain recombines TRBV10-1 with TRBJ2-2; D is possibly TRBD2 (5 bases). The CDR3 loop spans 16 amino acids. Germline V lookup: CDR1 WNHNN, CDR2 SYGVQD (reference sequence). V was pared by 3 bases and J by 6 bases, with 17 bases between. CDR3 loop: CASSDGVAGVAGELFF. The CDR3 DNA reads as TGCGCCAGCAGTGACGGGGTAGCCGGCGTGGCCGGGGAGCTGTTTTTT.

V gene TRBV5-1 combines with J gene TRBJ1-2; D gene unclear. The CDR3 extends over 13 amino acids. V lost 0 bases and J 6 bases, leaving 9 bases between the germline ends. Germline V lookup: CDR1 SGHRS, CDR2 YFSETQ. CDR3 DNA sequence: TGCGCCAGCAGCTTGGGAGGGTACGATGGCTACACCTTC. Protein sequence: CASSLGGYDGYTF.

V is TRBV4-1 and J is TRBJ2-1; 9 positions agree with TRBD1. The CDR3 runs 16 residues. V shed 3 bases, J shed 5 bases, and the junction held 8 bases outside the gene matches. CDR1 is MGHRA, CDR2 YSYEKL, per germline. The CDR3 region has the DNA TGCGCCAGCAGCCAGATCCGGGACAGGGCTGACAATGAGCAGTTCTTC. Amino acids: CASSQIRDRADNEQFF.

The chain combines TRBV15 with TRBJ1-4; a weak D match, TRBD1 (5 bases). Germline-derived CDR1 and CDR2 are LNHNV and YYDKDF (reference sequence). This CDR3 region has 15 residues. V was clipped by 5 bases and J by 9 bases, with 19 bases between them. The CDR3 DNA reads TGTGCCACCAGCGGGGATTGGGGCGCAAACCAAAAACTGTTTTTT. The encoded protein is CATSGDWGANQKLFF.

In this sample, this clone turned up a few times. The chain has TRBV9 and TRBJ1-5; D unresolved. V was shortened by 3 bases and J by 9 bases, with 16 bases between the two germline ends. The germline V gene has CDR1 SGDLS and CDR2 YYNGEE. The CDR3 has 14 residues. The CDR3 region has the DNA TGTGCCAGCAGCGAGGCGCCGGGTCAGAGGCCCCAGCATTTT. Its protein is CASSEAPGQRPQHF.

The chain joins TRBV5-4 to TRBJ2-5, with D unresolved. CDR1 is SGHNT and CDR2 is YYREEE in the germline V gene (reference sequence). The length of the CDR3 is 13 residues. V was shortened by 4 bases and J by 5 bases, with 12 bases between the two germline ends. CDR3 sequence (DNA): TGTGCCAGCAGCCCCGTCCCCTCGGAGACCCAGTACTTC. Translated: CASSPVPSETQYF.

The genes are TRBV6-6 and TRBJ2-1; 8 nucleotides agree with TRBD1. Trimming at V came to 5 bases and at J to 7 bases, leaving 7 bases not matched to a gene. The V gene's germline CDR1 is MNHNY and CDR2 SVGAGI (reference sequence). The CDR3 covers 14 residues. CDR3 bases: TGTGCCAGCAGTCCCCCAGGGGGCATGAATGAGCAGTTCTTC. This gives the protein CASSPPGGMNEQFF.

The chain recombines TRBV28 with TRBJ2-1; 9 nucleotides align to TRBD2. The CDR3 loop spans 15 amino acids. Germline V lookup: CDR1 MDHEN, CDR2 SYDVKM. The V and J ends lost 3 bases and 7 bases, in that order; junction bases with no gene match: 7. DNA for the CDR3: TGTGCCAGCAGTTTGGCAGCGGGGGGTCGTAATGAGCAGTTCTTC. It specifies CASSLAAGGRNEQFF.

The CDR3 nucleotides are TGCAGCGTGGGAGGGGACTCCAACGTCGACTACGAGCAGTACTTC. It is translated as CSVGGDSNVDYEQYF. This sequence joins TRBV29-1 and TRBJ2-7, with 7 bases fitting TRBD2. V was pared by 6 bases and J by 3 bases, with 14 bases of the junction left unmatched. Germline CDR1 and CDR2: SQVTM and ANQGSEA. The CDR3 runs 15 residues.

The rearrangement uses TRBV6-5 and TRBJ2-7; D remains ambiguous. Deletions cut 4 bases from V and 3 bases from J, with 19 bases between. CDR1 MNHEY and CDR2 SVGAGI come from the germline V gene. The CDR3 is made up of 16 amino acids. CDR3 sequence (DNA): TGTGCCAGCAGTTCGAGAGAAAGCAGGTTCTACTACGAGCAGTACTTC. As protein: CASSSRESRFYYEQYF.

This clone was detected a few times. The rearrangement joins TRBV6-7 to TRBJ2-1, with D perhaps matching TRBD2 (5 bases). TRBV6-7 belongs to the ORF category, with a function that is uncertain. The CDR3 has 16 residues. The V end lost 7 bases, the J end lost 4 bases, and 20 bases lay between the germline ends. The chain's CDR3 is CASTHDGNLEYNEQFF. In DNA, the CDR3 is TGTGCCAGCACCCACGACGGGAATTTAGAGTACAATGAGCAGTTCTTC.

A remark on this clone: Other DNA sequences in the sample encode the same CDR3. The chain combines TRBV5-1 with TRBJ1-5; a weak D match, TRBD1 (6 bases). Germline V gene lookup returns CDR1 SGHRS and CDR2 YFSETQ. The CDR3 covers 14 residues. V was trimmed by 0 bases and J by 2 bases, leaving 6 bases between them. CDR3 sequence reads: CASSLGTGNQPQHF. As DNA, the CDR3 is TGCGCCAGCAGCTTGGGGACAGGCAATCAGCCCCAGCATTTT.

This clone has only a few counts. The identical CDR3 is also encoded by other nucleotide sequences in the sample. The rearrangement uses TRBV6-1 and TRBJ1-1; 9 bases line up with TRBD1. The CDR3 sequence is 14 residues long. Germline V lookup: CDR1 MNHNS, CDR2 SASEGT. Trimming at V came to 4 bases and at J to 4 bases, leaving 4 bases not matched to a gene. The CDR3 loop reads CASSGDRGGTEAFF. DNA of the CDR3: TGTGCCAGCAGTGGAGACAGGGGGGGCACTGAAGCTTTCTTT.

This chain links TRBV11-2 with TRBJ2-1; 8 nucleotides agree with TRBD2. Trimming removed 5 bases from V and 7 bases from J; junction bases left unmatched: 4. This CDR3 region has 13 residues. Per germline, CDR1 SGHAT and CDR2 FQNNGV. The CDR3 spells CASSPGLENEQFF. In DNA, the CDR3 is TGTGCCAGCAGCCCGGGACTAGAGAATGAGCAGTTCTTC. The variable domain in full, completed from reference TRBV11-2 and TRBJ2-1, reads EAGVAQSPRYKIIEKRQSVAFWCNPISGHATLYWYQQILGQGPKLLIQFQNNGVVDDSQLPKDRFSAERLKGVDSTLKIQPAKLEDSAVYLCASSPGLENEQFFGPGTRLTVL.

The chain carries TRBV29-1 and TRBJ1-2; D remains unclear. Deletions cut 4 bases from V and 4 bases from J, with 13 bases between. Germline V gives CDR1 SQVTM, CDR2 ANQGSEA. The CDR3 is 13 residues long. The CDR3 sequence: CSVVGSSGYGYTF. The CDR3 region has the DNA TGCAGCGTTGTGGGGAGTAGCGGCTATGGCTACACCTTC. Variable domain in full (rest from reference TRBV29-1 and TRBJ1-2): SAVISQKPSRDICQRGTSLTIQCQVDSQVTMMFWYRQQPGQSLTLIATANQGSEATYESGFVIDKFPISRPNLTFSTLTVSNMSPEDSSIYLCSVVGSSGYGYTFGSGTRLTVV.

This clone was seen just once. This chain uses TRBV4-1 with TRBJ1-2; no clear D gene. The V end was cut by 4 bases, the J end by 7 bases, with 10 bases between. Germline V gives CDR1 MGHRA, CDR2 YSYEKL. The CDR3 runs to 12 residues. In DNA form, the CDR3 reads TGCGCCAGCAGCCCGGGTCTGGGTGGCTACACCTTC. Translated: CASSPGLGGYTF.

This clone has more than one count but fewer than ten. The chain has TRBV6-1 and TRBJ1-5; D ambiguous. V was pared by 0 bases and J by 0 bases, with 9 bases between. CDR3 size: 16 residues. CDR1 MNHNS and CDR2 SASEGT come from the germline V gene. CDR3 in amino acids: CASSEARSFSNQPQHF. CDR3 nucleotides: TGTGCCAGCAGTGAAGCGAGAAGCTTTAGCAATCAGCCCCAGCATTTT.